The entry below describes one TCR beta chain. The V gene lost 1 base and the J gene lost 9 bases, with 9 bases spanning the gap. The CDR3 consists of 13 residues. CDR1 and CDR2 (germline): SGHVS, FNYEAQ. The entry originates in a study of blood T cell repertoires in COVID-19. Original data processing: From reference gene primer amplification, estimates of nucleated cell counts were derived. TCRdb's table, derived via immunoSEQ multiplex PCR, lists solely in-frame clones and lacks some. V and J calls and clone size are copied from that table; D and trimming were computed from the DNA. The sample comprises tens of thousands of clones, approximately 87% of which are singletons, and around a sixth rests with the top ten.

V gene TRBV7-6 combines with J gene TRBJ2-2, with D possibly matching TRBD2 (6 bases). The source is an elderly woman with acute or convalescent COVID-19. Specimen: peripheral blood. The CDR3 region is CASSLGGERELFF. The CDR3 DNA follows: TGTGCCAGCAGCTTAGGCGGGGAAAGGGAGCTGTTTTTT. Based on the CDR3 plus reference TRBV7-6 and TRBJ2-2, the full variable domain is GAGVSQSPRYKVTKRGQDVALRCDPISGHVSLYWYRQALGQGPEFLTYFNYEAQQDKSGLPNDRFSAERPEGSISTLTIQRTEQRDSAMYRCASSLGGERELFFGEGSRLTVL.